These 21 T cell receptor beta chains originate from one sample sequenced in a study of T cells in Graves' hyperthyroidism and ophthalmopathy (dated by TCRdb to between 2018 and 2021). The protocol used for the library was multiplex PCR. TCRdb names Illumina HiSeq 2000 as the instrument used. The TCR beta CDR3 regions were amplified from RNA transcripts. The TCR CDR3 was subjected to a first round of RT-PCR using the HTBI primer set and the Qiagen OneStep RT-PCR kit. TCRdb reprocessing: public reads trimmed at Q25 with fastp, clones called with MiXCR, in-frame beta chains kept. Rows matching on CDR3 protein sequence are summarized as one entry with the most common DNA and genes. The sample includes 500,000 to 600,000 distinct CDR3 sequences, with around 42% observed a single time. Around 19% of the sample is in the top ten clones. The sequencing sample was made of peripheral blood or thyroid tissue (not recorded which). The receptors come from an adult woman with Graves' disease, either hyperthyroidism or ophthalmopathy (not recorded which).

The chain is built from TRBV12-3 or TRBV12-4 and TRBJ2-2, with D unresolved. The DNA end favors TRBJ1-4, so the J call may be wrong. The CDR3 length is 13 residues. CDR3 loop: CASKHRSSEKLFF. In DNA, the CDR3 is TGTGCCAGCAAACACCGGTCGTCGGAAAAACTGTTTTTT.

This clonotype was detected a few times. The chain carries TRBV20-1 and TRBJ2-5; D not resolved. This CDR3 is 12 amino acids long. Trimming stripped 4 bases from V and 2 bases from J, with 8 bases between. The V gene's germline CDR1 is DFQATT and CDR2 SNEGSKA (reference sequence). The CDR3 nucleotides read TGCAGTGCTACGAAAAATCAAGAGACCCAGTACTTC. It encodes CSATKNQETQYF.

The V gene is TRBV7-9, the J gene TRBJ1-3; D is possibly TRBD1 (5 bases). This CDR3 contains 13 residues. The germline gives CDR1 SEHNR, CDR2 FQNEAQ (reference sequence). V was clipped by 10 bases and J by 9 bases, with 19 bases between them. The chain's CDR3 is CAIPSSGSSTIYF. The CDR3 nucleotides read TGTGCCATCCCGTCGTCAGGGAGCAGCACCATATATTTT.

This clonotype was counted at least ten times. The rearrangement joins TRBV25-1 to TRBJ1-2; no definite D call. This CDR3 contains 13 residues. V lost 2 bases, J lost 5 bases, and 9 bases lay in between. CDR1 MGHDK and CDR2 SYGVNS come from the germline V gene. In nucleotides, the CDR3 is TGTGCCAGCAGTGAACGAAACCTATATGGCTACACCTTC. It yields the protein CASSERNLYGYTF.

The chain employs TRBV15 and TRBJ1-6, with a weak D call TRBD1 (5 bases). The CDR3 runs to 14 residues. Germline V gene lookup returns CDR1 LNHNV and CDR2 YYDKDF (reference sequence). With 8 bases removed from V and 13 bases from J, the gap between germline ends came to 21 bases. The CDR3 coding sequence is TGTGCCACCGCAGGGTGGAATAGCAATCAGCCCCTCCACTTT. This gives the protein CATAGWNSNQPLHF. Using reference TRBV15 and TRBJ1-6 for the parts outside the CDR3, the full variable domain is DAMVIQNPRYQVTQFGKPVTLSCSQTLNHNVMYWYQQKSSQAPKLLFHYYDKDFNNEADTPDNFQSRRPNTSFCFLDIRSPGLGDTAMYLCATAGWNSNQPLHFGNGTRLTVT.

Only a few counts were recorded for this clonotype. The V call is TRBV9, the J call TRBJ1-1; a weak D match, TRBD1 (5 bases). Germline V gene sequence: CDR1 SGDLS, CDR2 YYNGEE. There are 13 residues in the CDR3. Trimming removed 3 bases at V and 10 bases at J, with 16 bases between. CDR3 region: CASSAPGRVRAFF. In DNA form, the CDR3 reads TGTGCCAGCAGCGCGCCAGGGAGGGTGAGAGCTTTCTTT.

This clonotype has only one observation. This chain joins TRBV20-1 and TRBJ2-5; TRBD1 or TRBD2 may be the D gene (5 bases each). The CDR3 consists of 12 residues. V lost 2 bases, J lost 4 bases, and 8 bases lay in between. Germline loops: CDR1 DFQATT, CDR2 SNEGSKA (reference sequence). CDR3 nucleotide sequence: TGCAGTGCTAGATTCGGGGCAGAGACCCAGTACTTC. It encodes CSARFGAETQYF.

The chain has TRBV12-3 or TRBV12-4 and TRBJ2-2; D is undetermined. The ends were cut back, 6 bases at V and 1 base at J, with 15 bases in the middle. The CDR3 runs 16 residues. The CDR3 DNA reads as TGTGCCAGCAGAGTCATATACCCGGGGAACACCGGGGAGCTGTTTTTT. Translated: CASRVIYPGNTGELFF.

This clonotype was found many times. The genes are TRBV5-1 and TRBJ2-7; D ambiguous. The CDR3 is made up of 15 amino acids. Trimming pared 1 base from V and 2 bases from J, leaving 13 bases between. CDR1 SGHRS and CDR2 YFSETQ come from the germline V gene. The CDR3 loop is CASSLNGGPTYEQYF. CDR3 DNA sequence: TGCGCCAGCAGCTTGAATGGCGGACCCACCTACGAGCAGTACTTC.

This clonotype was seen a handful of times. The chain uses TRBV7-6 and TRBJ2-2; 9 nucleotides line up with TRBD1. The CDR3 has 17 amino acids. CDR1 is SGHVS and CDR2 is FNYEAQ in the germline V gene. V shed 4 bases and J 3 bases; nucleotides not matched to a gene: 9. The CDR3 DNA sequence: TGTGCCAGCAGCTCTGACCCGGGACAGGGACACACCGGGGAGCTGTTTTTT. Translated, it gives CASSSDPGQGHTGELFF.

There are a few counts of this clonotype. The chain links TRBV19 to TRBJ2-1, with 11 bases identical to TRBD2. V dropped 9 bases and J dropped 1; count of bases not matched to a gene: 8. CDR1 is LNHDA, CDR2 SQIVND, per germline (reference sequence). This CDR3 spans 16 amino acids. CDR3 protein: CASRKGLAASYNEQFF. Written as DNA, the CDR3 is TGTGCCAGCAGAAAGGGACTAGCGGCTTCCTACAATGAGCAGTTCTTC.

The chain is built from TRBV7-9 and TRBJ2-2; either TRBD1 or TRBD2 may fit D (5 bases each). V was clipped by 5 bases and J by 5 bases, with 9 bases between them. The germline V gene encodes CDR1 SEHNR and CDR2 FQNEAQ (reference sequence). The CDR3 extends over 13 amino acids. DNA of the CDR3: TGTGCCAGCAGCCCGGGACGAACCGGGGAGCTGTTTTTT. Amino acid sequence: CASSPGRTGELFF.

This clonotype was counted between two and nine times. Written as DNA, the CDR3 is TGTGCCAGCAGTACCCGTACAGGGTGGGGTAATGAAAAACTGTTTTTT. It is translated as CASSTRTGWGNEKLFF. The rearrangement uses TRBV27 and TRBJ1-4; D is perhaps TRBD1 (6 bases). Trimming shortened V by 5 bases and J by 4 bases, and 17 bases separated the two germline ends. CDR1 MNHEY and CDR2 SMNVEV come from the germline V gene (reference sequence). The CDR3 consists of 16 residues.

This clonotype was observed at least ten times. The chain combines TRBV10-3 with TRBJ1-1, with a possible D match to TRBD1 (6 bases). V was clipped by 3 bases and J by 7 bases, with 9 bases between them. Germline V CDR1 and CDR2: ENHRY, SYGVKD. CDR3 length: 12 amino acids. For the CDR3, the DNA is TGTGCCATCAGTGACGGACAGCGTGAAGCTTTCTTT. Protein product: CAISDGQREAFF.

The rearrangement joins TRBV20-1 to TRBJ1-2, with D unclear. The CDR3 has 12 residues. V was pared by 2 bases and J by 1 base, with 5 bases between. Germline lookup yields CDR1 DFQATT and CDR2 SNEGSKA (reference sequence). CDR3 DNA sequence: TGCAGTGCTAGATTCAGTAACTATGGCTACACCTTC. It encodes CSARFSNYGYTF.

A remark on this clonotype: The junction departs from germline at one end; a sequencing error may be responsible. The rearrangement uses TRBV11-2 and TRBJ1-1; D call uncertain. CDR1 and CDR2 from the germline V gene are SGHAT and FQNNGV. The CDR3 is 12 residues long. The CDR3 is CASSPTNTEALF. CDR3 DNA: TGTGCCAGCAGCCCCACAAACACTGAAGCTCTCTTT. Full variable domain (rest looked up from reference TRBV11-2 and TRBJ1-1): EAGVAQSPRYKIIEKRQSVAFWCNPISGHATLYWYQQILGQGPKLLIQFQNNGVVDDSQLPKDRFSAERLKGVDSTLKIQPAKLEDSAVYLCASSPTNTEALFGQGTRLTVV.

Of note for this clonotype: A read error is possible here, since a much larger clone lies one base away. The chain joins TRBV5-4 to TRBJ1-2; 9 bases are a match to TRBD1. J was trimmed by 9 bases and V by 0 bases; bases with no gene match: 9. The germline V gene encodes CDR1 SGHNT and CDR2 YYREEE (reference sequence). The CDR3 has 15 amino acids. DNA of the CDR3: TGTGCCAGCAGCTTGGGGACAGGGGTTTATGATTGCTACACCTTC. Translating gives CASSLGTGVYDCYTF.

The chain carries TRBV14 and TRBJ1-1; D remains ambiguous. With 2 bases removed from V and 0 bases from J, the gap between germline ends came to 13 bases. The CDR3 covers 16 residues. Germline CDR1 SGHDN, CDR2 FVKESK. CDR3 nucleotide sequence: TGTGCCAGCAGCCAACTGAGAAGCGCACTGAACACTGAAGCTTTCTTT. Translation gives CASSQLRSALNTEAFF.

This clonotype has a count of ten or more. V is TRBV20-1 and J is TRBJ2-6; unclear D gene. The CDR3 runs to 13 residues. Germline V gene sequence: CDR1 DFQATT, CDR2 SNEGSKA (reference sequence). V was shortened by 6 bases and J by 0 bases, with 6 bases between the two germline ends. The CDR3 protein is CSAPPSGANVLTF. The CDR3 DNA reads as TGCAGTGCCCCCCCCTCTGGGGCCAACGTCCTGACTTTC.

This chain connects TRBV7-6 to TRBJ1-1; D is ambiguous. V dropped 4 bases and J dropped 9 bases, with 9 bases sitting between them. Germline V gene data show CDR1 as SGHVS and CDR2 as FNYEAQ. The CDR3 spans 11 residues. The CDR3 DNA follows: TGTGCCAGCAGCTCAAGACCTCAAGCTTTCTTT. It codes for CASSSRPQAFF.

This clonotype was observed a handful of times. V and J are TRBV27 and TRBJ2-7; D possibly matches TRBD1 or TRBD2 (5 bases each). CDR3 length: 13 residues. Germline V gene lookup returns CDR1 MNHEY and CDR2 SMNVEV (reference sequence). Trimming removed 0 bases from V and 7 bases from J, with 10 bases in between. DNA of the CDR3: TGTGCCAGCAGTTTATCGTGGGGGTGGGAGCAGTACTTC. Translated, it gives CASSLSWGWEQYF.